This entry lists 29 T cell receptor beta chains sequenced from one sample in a study of cytomegalovirus exposure and HLA in healthy donors. Primers: 60 Vbeta forward and 13 Jbeta reverse. Only in-frame clones appear in the TCRdb table, and some are missing; sequencing was by immunoSEQ multiplex PCR. The table lists some 120,000 clones, around three quarters of them singletons. Sequenced input: PBMCs. The receptors were sampled from a man between 18 and 35 years old in good health and CMV-seronegative.

This clone was seen a few times. V gene TRBV6-5 combines with J gene TRBJ1-5; D remains ambiguous. V was cut by 6 bases and J by 0 bases, with 6 bases left in between. The CDR3 has 13 amino acids. The germline V gene encodes CDR1 MNHEY and CDR2 SVGAGI. DNA for the CDR3: TGTGCCAGCAGCACTAATAGCAATCAGCCCCAGCATTTT. Translation gives CASSTNSNQPQHF.

This clone occurred a few times. This chain uses TRBV6-5 with TRBJ1-5; 9 bases line up with TRBD1. The CDR3 contains 14 residues. The germline V gene has CDR1 MNHEY and CDR2 SVGAGI. After removal of 6 bases from V and 4 bases from J, the junction contained 4 bases not matched to a gene. CDR3 bases: TGTGCCAGCAGGGCCGGACAGGGGAATCAGCCCCAGCATTTT. Its protein product is CASRAGQGNQPQHF.

The rearrangement links TRBV7-8 to TRBJ2-1, with 10 bases aligning to TRBD1. Germline assignment: CDR1 SGHVS and CDR2 FQNEAQ. The CDR3 runs to 15 residues. The ends lost 2 bases at V and 8 bases at J; junction bases unmatched: 6. The CDR3 DNA follows: TGTGCCAGCAGCTTATCAGGGACAGGGGTCGATGAGCAGTTCTTC. It codes for CASSLSGTGVDEQFF.

The chain combines TRBV4-1 with TRBJ2-1, with 7 bases aligning to TRBD1. The germline V gene encodes CDR1 MGHRA and CDR2 YSYEKL. Unmatched junction bases numbered 5, after V lost 3 bases and J lost 6 bases. This CDR3 has 14 residues. The CDR3 DNA reads as TGCGCCAGCAGCCACTTACAGGGGATCAATGAGCAGTTCTTC. Residues: CASSHLQGINEQFF.

The chain couples TRBV27 to TRBJ1-4; D remains ambiguous. Germline CDR1 and CDR2: MNHEY and SMNVEV (reference sequence). V was cut by 4 bases and J by 8 bases, with 20 bases left in between. The CDR3 length is 16 residues. The CDR3 coding sequence is TGTGCCAGCAGTTCACTATCGGGTTCCGCAAGGGAAAAACTGTTTTTT. Its translation: CASSSLSGSAREKLFF.

Details on this clone: At one end, the junction sequence differs from germline, possibly due to a read error. This rearrangement joins TRBV7-2 to TRBJ2-3; D is perhaps TRBD2 (6 bases). The CDR3 has 14 residues. Germline CDR1 and CDR2: SGHTA and FQGNSA. In nucleotides, the CDR3 is TGTGCCAGCAGCCCCGATACTAGCAGAGATACGCAGTATTTT. Translated: CASSPDTSRDTQYF.

This clone was found once. The CDR3 loop reads CASRWTGTGITDTQYF. DNA of the CDR3: TGTGCCAGCAGATGGACCGGGACAGGGATCACAGATACGCAGTATTTT. V gene TRBV6-6 combines with J gene TRBJ2-3, with 9 bases identical to TRBD1. Trimming cost V 6 bases and J 2 bases; bases outside gene matches: 9. The CDR3 is 16 amino acids. The V gene's germline CDR1 is MNHNY and CDR2 SVGAGI (reference sequence).

The chain couples TRBV7-9 to TRBJ2-1; 7 bases align to TRBD2. The CDR3 is 17 residues long. The V gene's germline CDR1 is SEHNR and CDR2 FQNEAQ (reference sequence). V was clipped by 0 bases and J by 5 bases; unmatched bases: 10. The CDR3 here is CASSLALGGRSHNEQFF. CDR3 nucleotide sequence: TGTGCCAGCAGCTTAGCACTGGGAGGGAGGTCTCACAATGAGCAGTTCTTC.

This clone was counted between two and nine times. The J gene is TRBJ2-3, the V gene TRBV18; D remains ambiguous. With 2 bases removed from V and 6 bases from J, the gap between germline ends came to 9 bases. Per germline, CDR1 KGHSH and CDR2 LQKENI. This CDR3 has 13 amino acids. This CDR3 is CASSPGSEDTQYF. In DNA form, the CDR3 reads TGTGCCAGCTCACCAGGAAGCGAGGATACGCAGTATTTT.

The V call is TRBV18, the J call TRBJ2-3; perhaps TRBD1 as D (6 bases). Per the germline V gene, CDR1 is KGHSH and CDR2 is LQKENI. The CDR3 extends over 15 amino acids. The ends were cut back, 0 bases at V and 5 bases at J, with 12 bases in the middle. CDR3 in DNA: TGTGCCAGCTCACCACCGGTGGGGGCGGTAGATACGCAGTATTTT. Its translation is CASSPPVGAVDTQYF.

CDR3 region: CASMTGVGDTGELFF. Here the CDR3 DNA reads TGTGCCAGTATGACGGGAGTTGGCGACACCGGGGAGCTGTTTTTT. This chain joins TRBV19 and TRBJ2-2; D may be TRBD2 (6 bases). Germline V gene data show CDR1 as LNHDA and CDR2 as SQIVND (reference sequence). The ends were cut back, 7 bases at V and 3 bases at J, with 15 bases in the middle. CDR3 size: 15 residues.

The chain has TRBV15 and TRBJ2-3, with a possible D match to TRBD2 (5 bases). V lost 5 bases to trimming and J lost 8 bases, with 14 bases between them. Germline V gene lookup returns CDR1 LNHNV and CDR2 YYDKDF (reference sequence). This CDR3 is 13 amino acids long. CDR3 sequence: CATSSSGIGTQYF. The CDR3 DNA follows: TGTGCCACCAGCTCCTCCGGGATTGGTACGCAGTATTTT.

The V call is TRBV23-1, the J call TRBJ2-3; D might be TRBD2 (6 bases). TRBV23-1 is filed as an ORF, its function uncertain. V lost 6 bases to trimming and J lost 3 bases, with 10 bases between them. This CDR3 contains 13 residues. CDR3 sequence (DNA): TGCGCCAGCAGCCCAGGAGGGACAGATACGCAGTATTTT. It encodes CASSPGGTDTQYF.

This clone was found a few times. The V call is TRBV2, the J call TRBJ2-7; 10 nucleotides align to TRBD2. Germline CDR1 SNHLY, CDR2 FYNNEI. CDR3 length equals 14 residues. The V gene end was trimmed by 7 bases and the J gene end by 1 base; junction bases not matched to a gene: 4. As DNA, the CDR3 is TGTGCCAGCACTTGGACTAGCGGTTCCTACGAGCAGTACTTC. It is translated as CASTWTSGSYEQYF.

This chain links TRBV5-1 with TRBJ2-3; 14 nucleotides match TRBD2. CDR1 SGHRS and CDR2 YFSETQ come from the germline V gene. The length of the CDR3 is 18 residues. Trimming removed 7 bases from V and 1 base from J; junction bases left unmatched: 11. The CDR3 DNA reads TGCGCCAGCGGATCGGGGACTAGCGGGAGTGGCGGCACAGATACGCAGTATTTT. Translation: CASGSGTSGSGGTDTQYF.

The chain links TRBV6-1 to TRBJ2-1; D is perhaps TRBD1 (7 bases). Germline-derived CDR1 and CDR2 are MNHNS and SASEGT. V was clipped by 6 bases and J by 8 bases, with 14 bases between them. The CDR3 covers 13 residues. CDR3 sequence (DNA): TGTGCCAGCAGGCTTCAGGGGGGCGATGAGCAGTTCTTC. It specifies CASRLQGGDEQFF.

The chain carries TRBV29-1 and TRBJ2-7, with D maybe TRBD1 (7 bases). The V end lost 7 bases, the J end lost 5 bases, and 18 bases lay between the germline ends. CDR1 is SQVTM, CDR2 ANQGSEA, per germline. The length of the CDR3 is 13 residues. This CDR3 reads CSAKHRGGDEQYF. CDR3 bases: TGCAGCGCCAAACACAGGGGCGGGGACGAGCAGTACTTC.

This sequence joins TRBV7-8 and TRBJ1-6, with D tentatively TRBD1 (6 bases). This CDR3 contains 15 residues. V was cut by 5 bases and J by 5 bases, with 13 bases left in between. In germline, CDR1 is SGHVS, CDR2 FQNEAQ. CDR3 in amino acids: CASSSRTADNSPLHF. As DNA, the CDR3 is TGTGCCAGCAGCAGTCGGACAGCAGATAATTCACCCCTCCACTTT. The whole variable domain, filled in from reference TRBV7-8 and TRBJ1-6, reads GAGVSQSPRYKVAKRGQDVALRCDPISGHVSLFWYQQALGQGPEFLTYFQNEAQLDKSGLPSDRFFAERPEGSVSTLKIQRTQQEDSAVYLCASSSRTADNSPLHFGNGTRLTVT.

A single count supports this clone. The J gene is TRBJ2-7, the V gene TRBV14, with a tentative D call TRBD1 (5 bases). CDR3 size: 13 residues. CDR1 is SGHDN, CDR2 FVKESK, per germline. The ends were cut back, 2 bases at V and 6 bases at J, with 11 bases in the middle. The CDR3 protein is CASSQFRVGEQYV. The CDR3 DNA is TGTGCCAGCAGCCAATTCAGGGTCGGCGAGCAGTACGTC.

V is TRBV18 and J is TRBJ2-2; D may be TRBD2 (6 bases). Deletions cut 0 bases from V and 4 bases from J, with 12 bases between. This CDR3 region has 16 residues. Germline loops: CDR1 KGHSH, CDR2 LQKENI. Here the CDR3 reads CASSPPGLGPTGELFF. CDR3 DNA: TGTGCCAGCTCACCACCGGGACTGGGTCCCACCGGGGAGCTGTTTTTT.

There are a few counts of this clone. This chain uses TRBV9 with TRBJ2-5, with 12 positions matching TRBD1. V shed 0 bases, J shed 5 bases, and the junction held 5 bases outside the gene matches. There are 16 residues in the CDR3. Germline V gene lookup returns CDR1 SGDLS and CDR2 YYNGEE. CDR3 amino acids: CASSVGDRGRRETQYF. In DNA form, the CDR3 reads TGTGCCAGCAGCGTAGGGGACAGGGGGCGCAGGGAGACCCAGTACTTC. The full variable domain, its missing parts supplied by reference TRBV9 and TRBJ2-5, is DSGVTQTPKHLITATGQRVTLRCSPRSGDLSVYWYQQSLDQGLQFLIQYYNGEERAKGNILERFSAQQFPDLHSELNLSSLELGDSALYFCASSVGDRGRRETQYFGPGTRLLVL.

This chain connects TRBV10-3 to TRBJ2-7; 7 bases fit TRBD2. The germline gives CDR1 ENHRY, CDR2 SYGVKD. J was trimmed by 5 bases and V by 4 bases; bases with no gene match: 11. The CDR3 runs 15 residues. CDR3 sequence reads: CAISASDGGRDEQYV. DNA for the CDR3: TGTGCCATCAGTGCGTCCGACGGCGGGAGAGACGAGCAGTACGTC.

This clone was observed a few times. The chain has TRBV5-4 and TRBJ2-3; 7 bases fit TRBD2. The CDR3 covers 15 residues. V shed 2 bases and J 2 bases; nucleotides not matched to a gene: 5. From germline, CDR1 is SGHNT and CDR2 YYREEE (reference sequence). The CDR3 sequence: CASSLTSAYTDTQYF. CDR3 coding DNA: TGTGCCAGCAGCTTAACTAGCGCCTACACAGATACGCAGTATTTT.

The chain uses TRBV10-2 and TRBJ2-1; 13 nucleotides align to TRBD2. The J segment lost 7 bases and the V segment lost 6 bases, leaving 12 bases of the junction unmatched. From germline, CDR1 is WSHSY and CDR2 SAAADI. The length of the CDR3 is 17 residues. The chain's CDR3 is CASRDHILAGGRNEQFF. The CDR3 DNA reads as TGCGCCAGCAGGGACCACATACTAGCGGGAGGGCGTAATGAGCAGTTCTTC.

The chain couples TRBV30 to TRBJ2-5; D may be TRBD1 (6 bases). CDR3 size: 14 residues. The V and J ends lost 2 bases and 2 bases respectively, with 12 bases between them. Germline CDR1 reads GTSNPN; CDR2 reads SVGIG (reference sequence). The CDR3: CAWSPQGVQETQYF. Here the CDR3 DNA reads TGTGCCTGGAGTCCACAGGGAGTTCAAGAGACCCAGTACTTC.

The count of this clone is one. The chain uses TRBV4-1 and TRBJ2-7; TRBD2 agrees at 9 bases. Trimming cost V 0 bases and J 2 bases; bases outside gene matches: 17. The CDR3 contains 20 residues. Germline V gene sequence: CDR1 MGHRA, CDR2 YSYEKL. The CDR3 region has the DNA TGCGCCAGCAGCCAAGAGATGAGGCCAGCAAGACTAGCGGAAGCCTACGAGCAGTACGTC. This codes for CASSQEMRPARLAEAYEQYV.

This clone was found once. This chain uses TRBV5-6 with TRBJ2-5, with 10 bases aligning to TRBD1. V trimming: 3 bases; J trimming: 2 bases; junction bases outside the gene matches: 10. The CDR3 loop spans 17 amino acids. Germline CDR1 and CDR2: SGHDT and YYEEEE. The CDR3 coding sequence is TGTGCCAGCAGCTACGAAATTCCGGGACAGGGGCAAGAGACCCAGTACTTC. This codes for CASSYEIPGQGQETQYF. Looking up the rest from reference TRBV5-6 and TRBJ2-5 gives the full variable domain: DAGVTQSPTHLIKTRGQQVTLRCSPKSGHDTVSWYQQALGQGPQFIFQYYEEEERQRGNFPDRFSGHQFPNYSSELNVNALLLGDSALYLCASSYEIPGQGQETQYFGPGTRLLVL.

This chain joins TRBV30 and TRBJ2-3, with D possibly being TRBD1 (6 bases). Germline V lookup: CDR1 GTSNPN, CDR2 SVGIG (reference sequence). CDR3 size: 12 residues. V was cut by 7 bases and J by 4 bases, with 12 bases left in between. The CDR3 nucleotides read TGTGCCTCGCCCACAGGGCCAGATACGCAGTATTTT. It translates to CASPTGPDTQYF.

This chain joins TRBV5-6 and TRBJ2-5, with D perhaps matching TRBD1 (6 bases). The J call may be in error: the DNA end matches TRBJ2-7 better. Germline loops: CDR1 SGHDT, CDR2 YYEEEE. The CDR3 is 16 amino acids. CDR3: CASSLAGDPSSYEQYF. The CDR3 nucleotides read TGTGCCAGCAGCTTGGCAGGGGACCCTAGCTCCTACGAGCAGTACTTC.